This T cell receptor (beta chain) was obtained from a study of T-cell reconstitution after alpha-beta-depleted transplantation in children. Trimming took 2 bases from V and 1 from J, leaving 12 bases between them. The CDR3 length is 15 residues. From germline, CDR1 is MNHEY and CDR2 SVGAGI. There are many counts of this clonotype. Preparation of the TCRbeta library was carried out with unique molecular identifiers. Using its own MiXCR run on the PCR reads, TCRdb lists one record per CDR3 protein. The sample includes about 640,000 distinct CDR3 sequences, roughly 15% seen only once; the top ten take about 1.1%.

Material: PBMCs from the stem cell graft donor, obtained from the stem cell graft. The chain recombines TRBV6-5 with TRBJ2-7, with TRBD1 as a possible D gene (5 bases). The receptor's source is a human donor who donated a stem cell graft to a child with acute myeloid leukemia. CDR3 sequence: CASSYRITGSYEQYF. CDR3 sequence (DNA): TGTGCCAGCAGTTACCGAATAACAGGTTCCTACGAGCAGTACTTC.